These T cell receptor beta chains were read from a single sample in a study of neurological immune-mediated disorders. TCRdb reanalysed the 5' RACE reads using MiXCR and keeps one entry per CDR3 protein. The sample shows about 21,000 distinct CDR3 sequences, approximately 15% of them seen only once. Sequencing was done on a sample of PBMCs. The receptors were gathered from a female donor with HTLV-1-associated myelopathy (HAM/TSP). Each CDR3 is given with its conserved first and last residue. The D gene is left open where the match is weak. Not all rows give a size; the values are once, few, many and, for expanded clones, a class.

V	J	D	size	DNA	CDR3
TRBV7-3	TRBJ2-2	TRBD1	many	TGTGCCAGCAGCACAGGGGATCACGGGGAGCTGTTTTTT	CASSTGDHGELFF
TRBV5-1	TRBJ2-7	TRBD1	many	TGCGCCAGCAGCTTGGCCGGGACAGGGGCCTACGAGCAGTACTTC	CASSLAGTGAYEQYF
TRBV20-1	TRBJ2-5	-	many	TGCAGTGCTAGAGATAACTCTCCTCAAGAGACCCAGTACTTC	CSARDNSPQETQYF
TRBV25-1	TRBJ1-1	-	few	TGTGCCAGCAGTGAATTTCACACTGAAGCTTTCTTT	CASSEFHTEAFF
TRBV12-3/TRBV12-4	TRBJ1-4	-	many	TGTGCCAGCAGTTTTGATCCACAGGGAGGCAATGAAAAACTGTTTTTT	CASSFDPQGGNEKLFF
TRBV30	TRBJ1-6	TRBD1	many	TGTGCCTGGATGGAGGACAGGGGTTCACCCCTCCACTTT	CAWMEDRGSPLHF
TRBV5-1	TRBJ2-2	TRBD2	many	TGCGCCAGCAGCGTAATAGCGGGAGGGCAATCAAGGACCGGGGAGCTGTTTTTT	CASSVIAGGQSRTGELFF
TRBV18	TRBJ2-1	-	many	TGTGCCAGCTCACCCGGGACCACCTCGGGCAATGAGCAGTTCTTC	CASSPGTTSGNEQFF
TRBV10-1	TRBJ2-1	-	many	TGCGCCAGCAGTGAGTCCCGACTAAGCAATGAGCAGTTCTTC	CASSESRLSNEQFF
TRBV14	TRBJ2-7	TRBD2	many	TGTGCCAGCAGCCAAGGACCGGGACTAGCGCAACACGAGCAGTACTTC	CASSQGPGLAQHEQYF
TRBV19	TRBJ2-5	TRBD2	few	TGTGCCAGTAAGGCTAGCGGGGTTCAAGAGACCCAGTACTTC	CASKASGVQETQYF
TRBV3-1	TRBJ2-4	TRBD1	many	TGTGCCAGCAGCCGCCTGAGGACAGGGGTCGCCAAAAACATTCAGTACTTC	CASSRLRTGVAKNIQYF
TRBV5-1	TRBJ1-6	-	many	TGCGCCAGCAGCTTGACAGGGTCCACCTATAATTCACCCCTCCACTTT	CASSLTGSTYNSPLHF
TRBV20-1	TRBJ2-1	-	medium-sized	TGCAGTGCTACCCCCACTTTAGATGAGCAGTTCTTC	CSATPTLDEQFF
TRBV20-1	TRBJ2-1	TRBD2	many	TGCAGTGCTAGATTGGTAGCGGGAGGAGATGAGCAGTTCTTC	CSARLVAGGDEQFF
TRBV20-1	TRBJ2-1	TRBD2	many	TGCAGTGCTTTAACTACTAGCGGGAGACTCAATGAGCAGTTCTTC	CSALTTSGRLNEQFF
TRBV20-1	TRBJ2-3	TRBD2	medium-sized	TGCAGTGCAACTGTAGCGGGGGGGAAAACAGATACGCAGTATTTT	CSATVAGGKTDTQYF
TRBV5-5	TRBJ2-7	TRBD2	many	TGTGCCAGCAGCTTGGCTCCCCGGGGGGACGAGCAGTACTTC	CASSLAPRGDEQYF
TRBV7-2	TRBJ2-3	TRBD2	medium-sized	TGTGCCAGCAGCTTAGGATTAGCGGGGGCCCCACTCACAGATACGCAGTATTTT	CASSLGLAGAPLTDTQYF
TRBV20-1	TRBJ2-3	-	many	TGCAGTGCTAGGACATTCTCAGGAGCGGCAGATACGCAGTATTTT	CSARTFSGAADTQYF
TRBV5-1	TRBJ2-1	-	many	TGCGCCAGCAGCTGGGACATCTCCTACAATGAGCAGTTCTTC	CASSWDISYNEQFF
TRBV20-1	TRBJ2-2	-	many	TGCAGTGCTAGGGATCAGAACACCGGGGAGCTGTTTTTT	CSARDQNTGELFF
TRBV27	TRBJ1-5	-	many	TGTGCCAGCAGTTTATACCCTCCGGGTGGGAGCAATCAGCCCCAGCATTTT	CASSLYPPGGSNQPQHF
TRBV20-1	TRBJ2-5	TRBD2	many	TGCAGTGCTAGAGACTCCACAAAAGCGGGACAAGAGACCCAGTACTTC	CSARDSTKAGQETQYF
TRBV5-1	TRBJ1-2	-	many	TGCGCCAGCAGCTTGGACGCGGGGGCGAACTATGGCTACACCTTC	CASSLDAGANYGYTF
TRBV5-1	TRBJ2-7	TRBD2	few	TGCGCCAGCAGCCACGGGACTAGCGGGAACCCCTACGAGCAGTACTTC	CASSHGTSGNPYEQYF
TRBV4-1	TRBJ2-1	-	many	TGCGCCAGCAGCCACCCGGACCTAGGGCGGCCGAATGAGCAGTTCTTC	CASSHPDLGRPNEQFF
TRBV21-1	TRBJ2-1	-	many	TGTGCCAGCAGCAAAGCCGGGGACGGGTGCTCCTACAATGAGCAGTTCTTC	CASSKAGDGCSYNEQFF
TRBV20-1	TRBJ2-1	-	many	TGCAGTGCTGCTACTAGACGTGCGGTGGATGAGCAGTTCTTC	CSAATRRAVDEQFF
TRBV20-1	TRBJ2-1	-	many	TGCAGTGCTAGGACGGACGCCGGGCCCCGAGGCAATGAGCAGTTCTTC	CSARTDAGPRGNEQFF
TRBV20-1	TRBJ2-1	TRBD2	many	TGCAGTGCTAGAGAGCCCTCCTGGTGGCGGGAGGGTTGGTACAATGAGCAGTTCTTC	CSAREPSWWREGWYNEQFF
TRBV20-1	TRBJ1-6	-	medium-sized	TGCAGTGCCCCCGACAGGAAATATAATTCACCCCTCCACTTT	CSAPDRKYNSPLHF
TRBV9	TRBJ2-1	TRBD1	-	TGTGCCAGCAGCGTAGCCACGACAGGGTACTACAATGAGCAGTTCTTC	CASSVATTGYYNEQFF
TRBV3-1	TRBJ2-1	TRBD2	many	TGTGCCAGCAGCGGGTCCGAGCGGGGGGCCGATTACAATGAGCAGTTCTTC	CASSGSERGADYNEQFF
TRBV29-1	TRBJ2-7	-	many	TGCAGCGTTGTTGAAGGCGTTCTCTACGAGCAGTACTTC	CSVVEGVLYEQYF
TRBV20-1	TRBJ2-7	TRBD1	-	TGCAGTGCCCCGTGGGGGACAGGGTGGGACGAGCAGTACTTC	CSAPWGTGWDEQYF